The 29 T cell receptor beta chains below come from one sample, sequenced in a study of regulatory T cells in long-lasting Graves disease. Specified time point: newly diagnosed GD, antithyroid drugs for less than 3 months. Construction of the TCR library relied on RNA isolated from PBMCs. Library construction for TCR beta used iRepertoire HTBI primers and Arm-PCR of CDR3 regions. TCRdb independently ran MiXCR on the multiplex PCR reads; one entry per CDR3 protein. The repertoire has 300,000 to 400,000 distinct CDR3 sequences, 16% of them found once; the top ten carry less than 35%. These data are also associated with another study on T cells in Graves' hyperthyroidism and ophthalmopathy.

The sample consisted of peripheral blood mononuclear cells (PBMCs), taken at new diagnosis, from a patient treated with antithyroid drugs. These receptors were obtained from a man aged 40-49 years with Graves disease.

This clonotype was picked up many times. This chain links TRBV27 with TRBJ1-1; 9 nucleotides match TRBD1. With V trimmed by 3 bases and J by 5 bases, 16 bases remained unmatched. Germline assignment: CDR1 MNHEY and CDR2 SMNVEV (reference sequence). This CDR3 is built from 18 residues. CDR3 sequence: CASSFSSLPWTGETEAFF. In DNA, the CDR3 is TGTGCCAGCAGTTTTTCTTCTTTACCGTGGACAGGGGAGACTGAAGCTTTCTTT.

In this sample, this clonotype turned up a few times. The J gene is TRBJ1-2, the V gene TRBV10-3; no clear D gene. CDR1 is ENHRY and CDR2 is SYGVKD in the germline V gene. The length of the CDR3 is 14 residues. Trimming shortened V by 2 bases and J by 1 base, and 8 bases separated the two germline ends. CDR3 nucleotide sequence: TGTGCCATCAGTGAGGGGCAATTTAACTATGGCTACACCTTC. Translating gives CAISEGQFNYGYTF.

This clonotype showed up many times. This chain's CDR3 is CSAWDFLYNEQFF. Written as DNA, the CDR3 is TGCAGTGCTTGGGACTTCCTCTACAATGAGCAGTTCTTC. The rearrangement links TRBV20-1 to TRBJ2-1, with a tentative D call TRBD2 (6 bases). Between the trimmed V and J ends, which lost 5 bases and 3 bases, there was a span of 11 bases. In germline, CDR1 is DFQATT, CDR2 SNEGSKA (reference sequence). The CDR3 spans 13 residues.

Ten or more counts support this clonotype. The V gene is TRBV5-5, the J gene TRBJ1-1, with 10 bases fitting TRBD1. V shed 4 bases, J shed 4 bases, and the junction held 7 bases outside the gene matches. The CDR3 has 15 residues. From germline, CDR1 is SGHKS and CDR2 YYEKEE (reference sequence). The CDR3 coding sequence is TGTGCCAGCAGCCCAGGGGACAGGGGAGGCACTGAAGCTTTCTTT. Its protein product is CASSPGDRGGTEAFF.

This clonotype was seen ten or more times. The chain carries TRBV7-9 and TRBJ2-7; a weak D match, TRBD1 (5 bases). Deletions cut 5 bases from V and 4 bases from J, with 21 bases between. Germline V gene sequence: CDR1 SEHNR, CDR2 FQNEAQ (reference sequence). This CDR3 contains 16 residues. CDR3 in DNA: TGTGCCAGCAGCCAGGTCGTCTTTACAGGTATTTACGAGCAGTACTTC. Protein sequence: CASSQVVFTGIYEQYF.

The CDR3 spells CASSAVRLAFTGELFF. In DNA form, the CDR3 reads TGTGCCAGCAGCGCCGTTCGACTAGCGTTCACCGGGGAGCTGTTTTTT. The chain couples TRBV5-4 to TRBJ2-2, with 8 bases matching TRBD2. The CDR3 loop spans 16 amino acids. Germline CDR1 reads SGHNT; CDR2 reads YYREEE (reference sequence). Losses at the gene ends were 4 bases for V and 4 bases for J; bases not matched to a gene: 9.

Many counts were recorded for this clonotype. The chain recombines TRBV6-2 or TRBV6-3 with TRBJ2-3, with D maybe TRBD2 (6 bases). Germline lookup yields CDR1 MNHEY and CDR2 SVGEGT. V was trimmed by 5 bases and J by 6 bases, leaving 12 bases between them. The CDR3 covers 13 residues. CDR3 in amino acids: CASSEYLADTQYF. As DNA, the CDR3 is TGTGCCAGCAGTGAGTATCTAGCGGATACGCAGTATTTT.

This clonotype has only a few counts. The rearrangement uses TRBV9 and TRBJ2-3; perhaps TRBD2 as D (6 bases). This CDR3 has 15 amino acids. CDR1 SGDLS and CDR2 YYNGEE come from the germline V gene. V gave up 2 bases and J gave up 4 bases, with 14 bases separating them. Written as DNA, the CDR3 is TGTGCCAGCAGCGTGTCTGGGGGGAGCGCAGATACGCAGTATTTT. It yields the protein CASSVSGGSADTQYF.

This clonotype turned up a few times. The V gene is TRBV4-2, the J gene TRBJ1-5, with a possible D match to TRBD1 (6 bases). The V and J ends lost 1 base and 0 bases respectively, with 10 bases between them. CDR3 length equals 16 residues. From germline, CDR1 is LGHNA and CDR2 YNFKEQ. In DNA, the CDR3 is TGTGCCAGCAGCCAAGTTTCAGGGGATAGCAATCAGCCCCAGCATTTT. As protein: CASSQVSGDSNQPQHF.

This clonotype appeared many times. The J gene is TRBJ1-1, the V gene TRBV3-1; D uncertain. The V and J ends lost 2 bases and 0 bases respectively, with 7 bases between them. This CDR3 comprises 14 residues. The germline CDR1 and CDR2 sequences are LGHDT and YNNKEL (reference sequence). The CDR3 region has the DNA TGTGCCAGCAGCCAACTACGATTGAACACTGAAGCTTTCTTT. Its translation: CASSQLRLNTEAFF.

This clonotype has a count of ten or more. The genes are TRBV6-1 and TRBJ2-7; possible D gene TRBD1, 5 bases. Per germline, CDR1 MNHNS and CDR2 SASEGT. This CDR3 has 17 residues. V was pared by 5 bases and J by 4 bases, with 24 bases between. The CDR3 spells CASSPGFVAETVYEQYF. CDR3 in DNA: TGTGCCAGCAGTCCGGGCTTCGTAGCCGAGACAGTTTACGAGCAGTACTTC.

This clonotype was counted between two and nine times. J is TRBJ1-1 and V is TRBV3-1; unclear D gene. The CDR3 consists of 16 residues. The V end lost 4 bases, the J end lost 4 bases, and 19 bases lay between the germline ends. CDR1 and CDR2 from the germline V gene are LGHDT and YNNKEL (reference sequence). CDR3 residues: CASSPLSTLRGTEAFF. The CDR3 DNA sequence: TGTGCCAGCAGCCCCCTCTCGACCCTACGGGGCACTGAAGCTTTCTTT.

This chain connects TRBV12-5 to TRBJ2-4; 9 nucleotides agree with TRBD1. The V segment lost 0 bases and the J segment 4 bases; nucleotides outside the gene matches: 4. Germline assignment: CDR1 LGHNT and CDR2 FRNRAP. This CDR3 has 16 residues. This CDR3 reads CASGLVVGQGKNIQYF. In DNA, the CDR3 is TGTGCTAGTGGTTTGGTAGTCGGACAGGGGAAAAACATTCAGTACTTC.

The gene calls are TRBV10-3 and TRBJ2-2, with TRBD1 as a possible D gene (6 bases). Germline lookup yields CDR1 ENHRY and CDR2 SYGVKD. Trimming stripped 6 bases from V and 7 bases from J, with 12 bases between. The CDR3 contains 13 residues. CDR3 sequence (DNA): TGTGCCATCAGCTCACAGGGAAACGGGGAGCTGTTTTTT. Translated, it gives CAISSQGNGELFF.

Many counts were recorded for this clonotype. V and J are TRBV28 and TRBJ1-6; tentative D call: TRBD1 (5 bases). The V end lost 1 base, the J end lost 7 bases, and 20 bases lay between the germline ends. The CDR3 is 18 residues long. Germline V gives CDR1 MDHEN, CDR2 SYDVKM. The CDR3, as DNA: TGTGCCAGCAGTTTATTTGGGGGGGATGTAAGACGAAATTCACCCCTCCACTTT. Amino acids: CASSLFGGDVRRNSPLHF.

This clonotype was seen at least ten times. The rearrangement links TRBV5-1 to TRBJ1-4; a weak D match, TRBD1 (6 bases). Trimming took 2 bases from V and 13 from J, leaving 21 bases between them. Per germline, CDR1 SGHRS and CDR2 YFSETQ. CDR3 size: 15 residues. The CDR3 is CASSFRGFGKRRLFF. The CDR3, as DNA: TGCGCCAGCAGCTTTAGGGGGTTCGGTAAGCGGAGACTGTTTTTT.

The chain couples TRBV10-2 to TRBJ1-2, with D perhaps matching TRBD1 (6 bases). This CDR3 is 14 amino acids long. V was clipped by 6 bases and J by 5 bases, with 16 bases between them. Germline V gives CDR1 WSHSY, CDR2 SAAADI. The CDR3 sequence is CASRNSGALYGYTF. The CDR3 bases are TGCGCCAGCAGGAATTCAGGGGCCTTATATGGCTACACCTTC.

This clonotype was counted a few times. This chain joins TRBV18 and TRBJ1-3, with TRBD1 identical over 8 bases. V lost 0 bases, J lost 2 bases, and 0 bases stayed unmatched. Germline V gene lookup returns CDR1 KGHSH and CDR2 LQKENI. The length of the CDR3 is 15 residues. The CDR3 sequence: CASSPPTGAGNTIYF. The CDR3 coding sequence is TGTGCCAGCTCACCACCGACAGGGGCTGGAAACACCATATATTTT.

This clonotype was recorded many times. The chain combines TRBV7-8 with TRBJ1-6, with D unclear. Germline V gives CDR1 SGHVS, CDR2 FQNEAQ. The germline V and J ends were trimmed by 5 bases and 7 bases, with 15 bases remaining between them. The CDR3 runs 15 residues. The CDR3 here is CASSTGLIQNSPLHF. CDR3 bases: TGTGCCAGCAGCACCGGACTGATTCAAAATTCACCCCTCCACTTT. Complete variable domain (other parts from reference TRBV7-8 and TRBJ1-6): GAGVSQSPRYKVAKRGQDVALRCDPISGHVSLFWYQQALGQGPEFLTYFQNEAQLDKSGLPSDRFFAERPEGSVSTLKIQRTQQEDSAVYLCASSTGLIQNSPLHFGNGTRLTVT.

This sequence joins TRBV24-1 and TRBJ2-7, with a possible D match to TRBD1 (5 bases). CDR1 KGHDR and CDR2 SFDVKD come from the germline V gene. The CDR3 sequence is 14 residues long. Trimming stripped 3 bases from V and 5 bases from J, with 13 bases between. CDR3 protein: CATSDKDRPHEQYF. DNA of the CDR3: TGTGCCACCAGTGATAAAGACAGACCACACGAGCAGTACTTC.

CDR3 bases: TGTGCCAGCGAAAACGGAAGGGCAGCTACGCAGTATTTT. Protein: CASENGRAATQYF. The V and J genes are TRBV12-3 or TRBV12-4 and TRBJ2-3; D is unclear. Between the trimmed V and J ends, which lost 8 bases and 8 bases, there was a span of 17 bases. This CDR3 region has 13 residues.

There are a few counts of this clonotype. The V gene is TRBV5-1, the J gene TRBJ2-1; 7 positions agree with TRBD1. From germline, CDR1 is SGHRS and CDR2 YFSETQ. J was trimmed by 7 bases and V by 4 bases; bases with no gene match: 14. The CDR3 runs to 16 residues. For the CDR3, the DNA is TGCGCCAGCAGCACGGGGACAGCCAGAGATTGGAATGAGCAGTTCTTC. Protein: CASSTGTARDWNEQFF.

This clonotype was counted ten times or more. This chain connects TRBV11-2 to TRBJ2-7; D gene unclear. Trimming removed 5 bases from V and 7 bases from J, with 30 bases in between. Germline V CDR1 and CDR2: SGHAT, FQNNGV. This CDR3 has 18 residues. This CDR3 reads CASSPAQAPLLWFQEQYF. In DNA form, the CDR3 reads TGTGCCAGCAGCCCAGCCCAGGCCCCCCTCCTTTGGTTCCAGGAGCAGTACTTC. Looking up the rest from reference TRBV11-2 and TRBJ2-7 gives the full variable domain: EAGVAQSPRYKIIEKRQSVAFWCNPISGHATLYWYQQILGQGPKLLIQFQNNGVVDDSQLPKDRFSAERLKGVDSTLKIQPAKLEDSAVYLCASSPAQAPLLWFQEQYFGPGTRLTVT.

This clonotype was seen more than once but under ten times. The chain is built from TRBV5-1 and TRBJ2-5; TRBD2 agrees at 13 bases. The CDR3 is 16 amino acids. The germline gives CDR1 SGHRS, CDR2 YFSETQ. V shed 8 bases, J shed 1 base, and the junction held 8 bases outside the gene matches. The CDR3 spells CASQTSGGLLQETQYF. The CDR3 DNA is TGCGCCAGTCAGACTAGCGGGGGGTTACTCCAAGAGACCCAGTACTTC.

This clonotype occurred many times. The V and J genes are TRBV7-3 and TRBJ2-3; TRBD1 agrees at 7 bases. The CDR3 consists of 17 residues. V shed 3 bases, J shed 0 bases, and the junction held 9 bases outside the gene matches. The germline CDR1 and CDR2 sequences are SGHTA and FQGTGA. The CDR3 reads CASSFGTAVTSTDTQYF. DNA for the CDR3: TGTGCCAGCAGCTTCGGGACAGCCGTAACTAGCACAGATACGCAGTATTTT. The whole variable domain, filled in from reference TRBV7-3 and TRBJ2-3, reads GAGVSQTPSNKVTEKGKYVELRCDPISGHTALYWYRQSLGQGPEFLIYFQGTGAADDSGLPNDRFFAVRPEGSVSTLKIQRTERGDSAVYLCASSFGTAVTSTDTQYFGPGTRLTVL.

This clonotype was seen many times. The chain recombines TRBV15 with TRBJ2-7; possible D gene TRBD1, 6 bases. V lost 3 bases to trimming and J lost 3 bases, with 15 bases between them. The CDR3 length is 15 residues. Germline assignment: CDR1 LNHNV and CDR2 YYDKDF (reference sequence). The CDR3 DNA reads TGTGCCACCAGCAGGCCAGGGGCGATGAACTACGAGCAGTACTTC. It encodes CATSRPGAMNYEQYF.

The CDR3 bases are TGCGCCAGCAGCAGGAGCGGGACTGCCTACAATGAGCAGTTCTTC. As protein: CASSRSGTAYNEQFF. The chain is built from TRBV5-1 and TRBJ2-1, with 7 bases matching TRBD2. V lost 4 bases to trimming and J lost 2 bases; unmatched junction nucleotides: 6. CDR1 is SGHRS, CDR2 YFSETQ, per germline. The CDR3 is made up of 15 amino acids.

In its sample, this clonotype was seen a few times. The gene calls are TRBV28 and TRBJ2-7, with TRBD1 matching over 9 bases. The CDR3 extends over 14 amino acids. The J segment lost 4 bases and the V segment lost 7 bases, leaving 8 bases of the junction unmatched. Germline V CDR1 and CDR2: MDHEN, SYDVKM. DNA of the CDR3: TGTGCCAGCATCCCGGGACAGGGTTTTTACGAGCAGTACTTC. This gives the protein CASIPGQGFYEQYF.

This clonotype was observed at least ten times. The genes are TRBV5-1 and TRBJ2-1, with D maybe TRBD1 (6 bases). The germline V gene encodes CDR1 SGHRS and CDR2 YFSETQ. This CDR3 comprises 17 residues. The V end was cut by 4 bases, the J end by 1 base, with 18 bases between. DNA of the CDR3: TGCGCCAGCAGCCCCGTCTACAACAGGGCTTCCTACAATGAGCAGTTCTTC. Translated, it gives CASSPVYNRASYNEQFF.